This is a list of T cell receptor beta chains from one sample in a study of blood T cell repertoires in COVID-19. Produced via immunoSEQ multiplex PCR; TCRdb's table is partial and in-frame only. Of 310,000 or so clones detected, 80% to 90% appear once; the ten largest clones hold approximately 9.4%. The sample comprised peripheral blood. The source of these receptors is a man aged 25 to 45 with COVID-19, enrolled during active disease. Both conserved end residues are part of each CDR3. Fields, in order: J gene, clone size, D gene, V gene, CDR3 protein, CDR3 DNA. The D gene is left open where the match is weak. Clone sizes are given selectively: once, few, many, or a class where the clone is expanded.

j_gene: TRBJ1-3; abundance: NA; d_gene: NA; v_gene: TRBV5-1; CDR3aa: CASSLLEGSGNTIYF; CDR3nt: TGCGCCAGCAGCTTGTTGGAGGGATCAGGAAACACCATATATTTT
j_gene: TRBJ2-7; abundance: NA; d_gene: NA; v_gene: TRBV19; CDR3aa: CASSSWTATYEQYF; CDR3nt: TGTGCCAGTAGTTCCTGGACAGCCACCTACGAGCAGTACTTC
j_gene: TRBJ2-5; abundance: NA; d_gene: TRBD2; v_gene: TRBV13; CDR3aa: CASSGTSGRRETQYF; CDR3nt: TGTGCCAGCAGCGGTACTAGCGGGAGACGGGAGACCCAGTACTTC
j_gene: TRBJ1-1; abundance: NA; d_gene: NA; v_gene: TRBV12-5; CDR3aa: CASGSEQGAEAFF; CDR3nt: TGTGCTAGTGGTTCGGAACAGGGTGCTGAAGCTTTCTTT
j_gene: TRBJ2-2; abundance: NA; d_gene: NA; v_gene: TRBV30; CDR3aa: CAWSLQGTGELFF; CDR3nt: TGTGCCTGGAGTCTACAGGGCACCGGGGAGCTGTTTTTT
j_gene: TRBJ2-3; abundance: NA; d_gene: NA; v_gene: TRBV7-9; CDR3aa: CASSASETWYF; CDR3nt: TGTGCCAGCAGCGCTAGCGAGACTTGGTATTTT
j_gene: TRBJ1-5; abundance: NA; d_gene: NA; v_gene: TRBV6-5; CDR3aa: CASEIALNQPQHF; CDR3nt: TGTGCCAGCGAGATCGCTCTAAATCAGCCCCAGCATTTT
j_gene: TRBJ2-7; abundance: NA; d_gene: NA; v_gene: TRBV27; CDR3aa: CASFRQEQPYEQYF; CDR3nt: TGTGCCAGCTTTCGACAGGAGCAGCCCTACGAGCAGTACTTC
j_gene: TRBJ2-7; abundance: NA; d_gene: NA; v_gene: TRBV7-9; CDR3aa: CASSPQGHPYEQYF; CDR3nt: TGTGCCAGCAGCCCCCAGGGGCACCCCTACGAGCAGTACTTC
j_gene: TRBJ2-2; abundance: NA; d_gene: TRBD1; v_gene: TRBV5-1; CDR3aa: CASSTGQGGNTGELFF; CDR3nt: TGCGCCAGCAGCACCGGACAGGGCGGGAACACCGGGGAGCTGTTTTTT
j_gene: TRBJ2-3; abundance: NA; d_gene: TRBD1; v_gene: TRBV24-1; CDR3aa: CATSDAGTGGADTQYF; CDR3nt: TGTGCCACCAGTGATGCCGGGACAGGGGGGGCAGATACGCAGTATTTT
j_gene: TRBJ2-1; abundance: NA; d_gene: TRBD2; v_gene: TRBV9; CDR3aa: CASSVSSGRGVDEQFF; CDR3nt: TGTGCCAGCAGCGTAAGCAGCGGGAGAGGTGTCGATGAGCAGTTCTTC
j_gene: TRBJ2-4; abundance: once; d_gene: TRBD2; v_gene: TRBV6-2/TRBV6-3; CDR3aa: CASSYAGGAKNIQYF; CDR3nt: TGTGCCAGCAGTTACGCGGGGGGGGCCAAAAACATTCAGTACTTC
j_gene: TRBJ2-1; abundance: NA; d_gene: TRBD1; v_gene: TRBV9; CDR3aa: CASSASRTGTGNNEQFF; CDR3nt: TGTGCCAGCAGCGCGAGCCGGACCGGGACAGGGAACAATGAGCAGTTCTTC
j_gene: TRBJ2-6; abundance: NA; d_gene: NA; v_gene: TRBV3-1/TRBV3-2; CDR3aa: CASSHGDSGANVLTF; CDR3nt: TGTGCCAGCAGCCACGGGGACTCTGGGGCCAACGTCCTGACTTTC
j_gene: TRBJ1-1; abundance: NA; d_gene: TRBD1; v_gene: TRBV12-5; CDR3aa: CASSSLAKMGGAGTGDKDTEAFF; CDR3nt: TGTGCTAGCTCATCGTTGGCCAAGATGGGAGGAGCCGGGACAGGGGACAAGGACACTGAAGCTTTCTTT
j_gene: TRBJ2-1; abundance: NA; d_gene: TRBD1; v_gene: TRBV7-2; CDR3aa: CASSLDSPGLGQGGNEQFF; CDR3nt: TGTGCCAGCAGCTTAGACTCCCCGGGCCTGGGACAGGGTGGGAATGAGCAGTTCTTC
j_gene: TRBJ1-1; abundance: NA; d_gene: NA; v_gene: TRBV27; CDR3aa: CASSPGGLTTEAFF; CDR3nt: TGTGCCAGCAGTCCCGGAGGGTTGACCACTGAAGCTTTCTTT
j_gene: TRBJ2-2; abundance: NA; d_gene: NA; v_gene: TRBV29-1; CDR3aa: CSVDVTHTGELFF; CDR3nt: TGCAGCGTTGACGTGACACACACCGGGGAGCTGTTTTTT
j_gene: TRBJ2-7; abundance: NA; d_gene: TRBD2; v_gene: TRBV6-5; CDR3aa: CASSYGLAGPYEQYF; CDR3nt: TGTGCCAGCAGTTACGGACTAGCGGGCCCCTACGAGCAGTACTTC
j_gene: TRBJ2-7; abundance: NA; d_gene: TRBD1; v_gene: TRBV5-4; CDR3aa: CASSSLRLDRGLEQYF; CDR3nt: TGTGCCAGCAGCTCCTTGCGCTTGGACAGGGGTTTGGAGCAGTACTTC
j_gene: TRBJ1-1; abundance: NA; d_gene: NA; v_gene: TRBV10-2; CDR3aa: CASSPRGRNTEAFF; CDR3nt: TGCGCCAGCAGTCCAAGGGGGAGGAACACTGAAGCTTTCTTT
j_gene: TRBJ2-5; abundance: NA; d_gene: TRBD2; v_gene: TRBV15; CDR3aa: CATSRDHLAGGRGETQYF; CDR3nt: TGTGCCACCAGCAGAGACCATCTAGCGGGGGGACGTGGAGAGACCCAGTACTTC
j_gene: TRBJ2-2; abundance: NA; d_gene: NA; v_gene: TRBV6-6; CDR3aa: CASSPFIPGTDNTGELFF; CDR3nt: TGTGCCAGCAGTCCGTTCATACCCGGGACTGATAACACCGGGGAGCTGTTTTTT
j_gene: TRBJ1-4; abundance: NA; d_gene: NA; v_gene: TRBV7-9; CDR3aa: CASSFVPGNEKLFF; CDR3nt: TGTGCCAGCAGCTTCGTGCCAGGGAATGAAAAACTGTTTTTT
j_gene: TRBJ2-1; abundance: NA; d_gene: NA; v_gene: TRBV4-1; CDR3aa: CASSQESGFLGNEQFF; CDR3nt: TGCGCCAGCAGCCAAGAGTCGGGTTTTTTGGGCAATGAGCAGTTCTTC
j_gene: TRBJ1-1; abundance: once; d_gene: NA; v_gene: TRBV12-3/TRBV12-4; CDR3aa: CASSSTVEAFF; CDR3nt: TGTGCCAGCAGTTCCACGGTCGAAGCTTTCTTT
j_gene: TRBJ2-3; abundance: NA; d_gene: TRBD2; v_gene: TRBV10-3; CDR3aa: CAISEPQGRGTDTQYF; CDR3nt: TGTGCCATCAGTGAGCCACAAGGGAGGGGCACAGATACGCAGTATTTT
j_gene: TRBJ2-5; abundance: NA; d_gene: TRBD1; v_gene: TRBV4-3; CDR3aa: CASSSYYRGQETQYF; CDR3nt: TGCGCCAGCAGCTCGTACTACAGGGGCCAAGAGACCCAGTACTTC
j_gene: TRBJ1-2; abundance: NA; d_gene: NA; v_gene: TRBV7-2; CDR3aa: CASSFQPRVVDGYTF; CDR3nt: TGTGCCAGCAGCTTTCAACCGAGGGTAGTGGATGGCTACACCTTC
j_gene: TRBJ2-3; abundance: NA; d_gene: TRBD2; v_gene: TRBV7-9; CDR3aa: CASKSAGGEDTQYF; CDR3nt: TGTGCCAGCAAGTCGGCTGGGGGGGAAGATACGCAGTATTTT
j_gene: TRBJ2-2; abundance: NA; d_gene: TRBD1; v_gene: TRBV7-2; CDR3aa: CASILRGPPGELFF; CDR3nt: TGTGCCAGCATCCTCAGGGGGCCCCCCGGGGAGCTGTTTTTT
j_gene: TRBJ2-7; abundance: NA; d_gene: TRBD1; v_gene: TRBV29-1; CDR3aa: CSALARDRAYEQYF; CDR3nt: TGCAGCGCCTTAGCACGGGACAGGGCCTACGAGCAGTACTTC
j_gene: TRBJ2-7; abundance: NA; d_gene: TRBD1; v_gene: TRBV10-3; CDR3aa: CAISESRDRGNIFYEQYF; CDR3nt: TGTGCCATCAGTGAGAGCCGGGACAGGGGTAATATTTTTTACGAGCAGTACTTC
j_gene: TRBJ2-1; abundance: NA; d_gene: NA; v_gene: TRBV7-2; CDR3aa: CASSLWQTRSSEQFF; CDR3nt: TGTGCCAGCAGCTTATGGCAGACTAGATCAAGTGAGCAGTTCTTC
j_gene: TRBJ2-2; abundance: few; d_gene: NA; v_gene: TRBV5-1; CDR3aa: CASTQQGRVGTGELFF; CDR3nt: TGCGCCAGCACCCAACAGGGACGGGTTGGCACCGGGGAGCTGTTTTTT
j_gene: TRBJ1-4; abundance: NA; d_gene: NA; v_gene: TRBV28; CDR3aa: CASSLVGPANEKLFF; CDR3nt: TGTGCCAGCAGTTTAGTGGGGCCCGCCAATGAAAAACTGTTTTTT
j_gene: TRBJ1-6; abundance: few; d_gene: TRBD1; v_gene: TRBV30; CDR3aa: CAWSKQGNSPLHF; CDR3nt: TGTGCCTGGAGTAAACAGGGGAATTCACCCCTCCACTTT
j_gene: TRBJ2-2; abundance: NA; d_gene: TRBD1; v_gene: TRBV30; CDR3aa: CAWTGTADPNTGELFF; CDR3nt: TGTGCCTGGACCGGGACAGCAGACCCGAACACCGGGGAGCTGTTTTTT
j_gene: TRBJ2-1; abundance: NA; d_gene: TRBD1; v_gene: TRBV6-2/TRBV6-3; CDR3aa: CASSRETGPNEQFF; CDR3nt: TGTGCCAGCAGCCGTGAGACAGGGCCCAATGAGCAGTTCTTC
j_gene: TRBJ2-7; abundance: NA; d_gene: TRBD1; v_gene: TRBV7-9; CDR3aa: CASIKQGGYEQYF; CDR3nt: TGTGCCAGCATAAAACAGGGGGGCTACGAGCAGTACTTC
j_gene: TRBJ2-7; abundance: NA; d_gene: TRBD2; v_gene: TRBV6-5; CDR3aa: CASSAPPRGGYEQYF; CDR3nt: TGTGCCAGCAGCGCACCCCCGCGGGGGGGCTACGAGCAGTACTTC
j_gene: TRBJ2-1; abundance: NA; d_gene: TRBD2; v_gene: TRBV11-1; CDR3aa: CASSRWTSGDYNEQFF; CDR3nt: TGTGCCAGCAGCCGGTGGACTAGCGGAGATTACAATGAGCAGTTCTTC
j_gene: TRBJ2-1; abundance: NA; d_gene: TRBD1; v_gene: TRBV7-3; CDR3aa: CASSLTTGGAQFF; CDR3nt: TGTGCCAGCAGCTTAACCACAGGGGGCGCCCAGTTCTTC
j_gene: TRBJ1-6; abundance: NA; d_gene: TRBD1; v_gene: TRBV7-9; CDR3aa: CASSPGQGGNSPLHF; CDR3nt: TGTGCCAGCAGCCCTGGACAGGGGGGGAATTCACCCCTCCACTTT
j_gene: TRBJ1-1; abundance: once; d_gene: NA; v_gene: TRBV15; CDR3aa: CATSRYYGRMNTEAFF; CDR3nt: TGTGCCACCAGCAGATACTATGGGAGGATGAACACTGAAGCTTTCTTT